A single sample gave rise to the 10 T cell receptor beta chains below, sequenced in a study of response to subunit inactivated influenza vaccine. One entry per CDR3 protein results from TCRdb running MiXCR on the RT-PCR reads. There are roughly 630,000 distinct CDR3 sequences in the sample; 12% to 15% occur only once, and less than 8.5% lies in the top ten. Sequencing used PBMCs from blood, obtained 14 to 15 days before vaccination. The origin of the receptors is a man between 45 and 60 years old who received an inactivated influenza vaccine.

The CDR3 bases are TGTGCCAGCAGTTTCGTCCTTACTAGCGGGGGAAACTACGAGCAGTACTTC. Its protein is CASSFVLTSGGNYEQYF. This rearrangement joins TRBV28 to TRBJ2-7; 11 bases line up with TRBD2. This CDR3 contains 17 residues. Germline lookup yields CDR1 MDHEN and CDR2 SYDVKM. The V segment lost 3 bases and the J segment 3 bases; nucleotides outside the gene matches: 10.

The CDR3 is CASSLSRGNEQFF. The CDR3 DNA reads TGTGCCAGCAGCTTGTCGAGGGGCAATGAGCAGTTCTTC. The V call is TRBV9, the J call TRBJ2-1; D tentatively reads TRBD1 or TRBD2 (5 bases each). The length of the CDR3 is 13 residues. Trimming cost V 4 bases and J 6 bases, with 11 bases left between them. Germline V lookup: CDR1 SGDLS, CDR2 YYNGEE.

This clonotype was seen a handful of times. The chain uses TRBV4-3 and TRBJ1-3; perhaps TRBD1 as D (5 bases). With 0 bases removed from V and 0 bases from J, the gap between germline ends came to 9 bases. The CDR3 sequence is 16 residues long. Germline assignment: CDR1 LGHNA and CDR2 YSLEER. The CDR3 reads CASSQDVGGSGNTIYF. The CDR3 coding sequence is TGCGCCAGCAGCCAAGATGTTGGGGGCTCTGGAAACACCATATATTTT.

The chain uses TRBV12-3 or TRBV12-4 and TRBJ2-5; D remains ambiguous. V dropped 6 bases and J dropped 5 bases, with 16 bases sitting between them. This CDR3 spans 14 amino acids. The CDR3 region has the DNA TGTGCCAGCAGCCCCCGGGCCGTAACGGAGACCCAGTACTTC. It yields the protein CASSPRAVTETQYF.

This clonotype was detected a few times. This chain uses TRBV28 with TRBJ2-1; TRBD2 matches 10 bases. There are 15 residues in the CDR3. With 3 bases clipped from V and 15 bases from J, the junction kept 14 bases outside the gene matches. CDR1 and CDR2 from the germline V gene are MDHEN and SYDVKM. The CDR3 loop reads CASSFTSGVPGNLFF. The CDR3 DNA sequence: TGTGCCAGCAGTTTCACTAGCGGGGTCCCGGGTAACTTGTTCTTC.

The genes are TRBV7-8 and TRBJ1-5, with D tentatively TRBD1 (5 bases). The CDR3 length is 17 residues. Germline V gene sequence: CDR1 SGHVS, CDR2 FQNEAQ. V was cut by 0 bases and J by 0 bases, with 12 bases left in between. The DNA of the CDR3 is TGTGCCAGCAGCTTAGCGGAGAGGGGCGATAGCAATCAGCCCCAGCATTTT. Translation gives CASSLAERGDSNQPQHF.

V and J are TRBV27 and TRBJ2-7; D is unresolved. This CDR3 spans 13 amino acids. Germline CDR1 reads MNHEY; CDR2 reads SMNVEV (reference sequence). Trimming removed 2 bases at V and 2 bases at J, with 7 bases between. The CDR3 DNA follows: TGTGCCAGCAGTTTACGGGCAGCCTACGAGCAGTACTTC. Residues: CASSLRAAYEQYF.

CDR3 bases: TGTGCCAGCAGTTTAGGCTATTCGGAGACCCAGTACTTC. Translated, it gives CASSLGYSETQYF. The chain couples TRBV27 to TRBJ2-5; unclear D gene. V shed 2 bases and J shed 5 bases, with 9 bases lying between them. The length of the CDR3 is 13 residues. Germline V lookup: CDR1 MNHEY, CDR2 SMNVEV (reference sequence).

This clonotype has ten or more counts. V usage is TRBV30 and J usage is TRBJ2-7; 7 nucleotides match TRBD1. CDR1 is GTSNPN and CDR2 is SVGIG in the germline V gene (reference sequence). The CDR3 spans 16 residues. Losses at the gene ends were 3 bases for V and 0 bases for J; bases not matched to a gene: 11. In DNA, the CDR3 is TGTGCCTGGAGCCCCGCTCGGACAGGATTCTCCTACGAGCAGTACTTC. Its translation: CAWSPARTGFSYEQYF. The entire variable domain, with the rest obtained from reference TRBV30 and TRBJ2-7, is as follows: SQTIHQWPATLVQPVGSPLSLECTVEGTSNPNLYWYRQAAGRGLQLLFYSVGIGQISSEVPQNLSASRPQDRQFILSSKKLLLSDSGFYLCAWSPARTGFSYEQYFGPGTRLTVT.

The CDR3 here is CASSLLRDIQYF. The CDR3 DNA is TGTGCCAGCAGCTTGCTAAGGGACATTCAGTACTTC. This chain connects TRBV11-2 to TRBJ2-4; D is unresolved. Trimming removed 3 bases at V and 8 bases at J, with 8 bases between. This CDR3 is built from 12 residues. Germline values: CDR1 SGHAT, CDR2 FQNNGV. The complete variable domain, with remaining parts taken from reference TRBV11-2 and TRBJ2-4, reads EAGVAQSPRYKIIEKRQSVAFWCNPISGHATLYWYQQILGQGPKLLIQFQNNGVVDDSQLPKDRFSAERLKGVDSTLKIQPAKLEDSAVYLCASSLLRDIQYFGAGTRLSVL.